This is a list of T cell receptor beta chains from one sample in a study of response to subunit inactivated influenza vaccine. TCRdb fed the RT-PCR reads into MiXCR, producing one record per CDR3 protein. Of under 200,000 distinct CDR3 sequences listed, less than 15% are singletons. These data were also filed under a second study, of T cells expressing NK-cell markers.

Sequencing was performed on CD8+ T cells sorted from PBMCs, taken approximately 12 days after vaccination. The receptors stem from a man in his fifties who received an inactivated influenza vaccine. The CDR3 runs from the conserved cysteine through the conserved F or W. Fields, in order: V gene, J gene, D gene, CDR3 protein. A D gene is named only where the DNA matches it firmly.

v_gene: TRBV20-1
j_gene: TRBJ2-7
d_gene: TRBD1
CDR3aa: CSAPTGGYSSYEQYF

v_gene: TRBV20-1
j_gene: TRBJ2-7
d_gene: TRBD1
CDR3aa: CSATTGGISYEQYF

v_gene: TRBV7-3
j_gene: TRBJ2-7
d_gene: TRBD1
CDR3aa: CASSLSGTGGYEQYF

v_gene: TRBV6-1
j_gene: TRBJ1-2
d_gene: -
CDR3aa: CASSPLPGALGYGYTF

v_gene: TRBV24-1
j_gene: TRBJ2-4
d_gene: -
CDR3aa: CATSDNNYPQGIQYF

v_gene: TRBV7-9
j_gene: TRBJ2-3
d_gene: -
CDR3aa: CASSLPAPTDTQYF

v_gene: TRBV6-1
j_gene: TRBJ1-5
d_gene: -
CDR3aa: CASSEQVTEPQHF

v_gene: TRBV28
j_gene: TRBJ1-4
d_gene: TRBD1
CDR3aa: CASSTLDRGVTEKLFF

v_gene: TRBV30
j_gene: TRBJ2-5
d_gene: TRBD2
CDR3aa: CAWSVWRELKTQYF

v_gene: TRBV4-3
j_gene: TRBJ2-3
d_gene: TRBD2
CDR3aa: CASSQGISGGNTQYF

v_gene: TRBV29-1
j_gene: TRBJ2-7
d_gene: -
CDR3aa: CSVVGTDTYEQYF

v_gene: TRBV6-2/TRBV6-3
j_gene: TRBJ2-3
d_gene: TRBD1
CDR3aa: CASSTRTGASTDTQYF

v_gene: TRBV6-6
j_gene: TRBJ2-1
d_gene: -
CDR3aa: CASSSQGSYNEQFF

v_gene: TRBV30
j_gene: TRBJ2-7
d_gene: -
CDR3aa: CAWSRGQYGPSYEQYF

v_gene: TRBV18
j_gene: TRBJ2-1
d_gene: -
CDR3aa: CASSPEGSPYNEQFF

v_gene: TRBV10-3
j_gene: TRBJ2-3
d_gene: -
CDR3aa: CAISEPSGKDTQYF

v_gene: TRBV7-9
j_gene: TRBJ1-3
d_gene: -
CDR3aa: CASSLTRSGNTIYF

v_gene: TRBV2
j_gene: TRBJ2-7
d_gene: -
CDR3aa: CASSEVDSSSYEQYF

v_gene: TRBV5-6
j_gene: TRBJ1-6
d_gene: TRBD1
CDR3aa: CASSVGTGGLNSPLHF

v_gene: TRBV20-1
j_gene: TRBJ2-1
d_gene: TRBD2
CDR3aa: CSARPLGLAGDGNEQFF

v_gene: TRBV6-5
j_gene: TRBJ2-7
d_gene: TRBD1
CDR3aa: CASSGQGVSGYEQYF

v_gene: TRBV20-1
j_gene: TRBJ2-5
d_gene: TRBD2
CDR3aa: CSARQFGGGIQETQYF

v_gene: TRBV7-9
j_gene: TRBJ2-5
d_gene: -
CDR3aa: CASSLGMHEKYF

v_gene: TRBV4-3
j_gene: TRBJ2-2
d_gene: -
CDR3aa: CASSQDAITGELFF

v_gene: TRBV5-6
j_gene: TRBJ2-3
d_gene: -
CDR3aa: CASSFGKTTDTQYF

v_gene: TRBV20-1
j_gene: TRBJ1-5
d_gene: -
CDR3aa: CSARDQNRLSNQPQHF

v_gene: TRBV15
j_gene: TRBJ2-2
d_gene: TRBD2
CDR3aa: CATSRGRRGANTGELFF

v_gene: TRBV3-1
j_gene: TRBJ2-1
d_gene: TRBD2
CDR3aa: CASSQDGGRIGDEQFF

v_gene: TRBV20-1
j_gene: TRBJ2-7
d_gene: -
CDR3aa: CSARAKGIAYEQYF

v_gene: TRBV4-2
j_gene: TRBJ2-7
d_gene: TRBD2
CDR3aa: CASSQSTSRNYEQYF

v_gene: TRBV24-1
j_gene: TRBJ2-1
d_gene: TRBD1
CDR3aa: CATRDRGYNEQFF

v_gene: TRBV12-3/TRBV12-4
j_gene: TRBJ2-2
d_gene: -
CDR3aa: CASTNHPRTGELFF

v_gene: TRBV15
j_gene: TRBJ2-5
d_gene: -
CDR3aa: CATSLWRQETQYF

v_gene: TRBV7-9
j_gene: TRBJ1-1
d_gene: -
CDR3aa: CASSVTEGTEAFF

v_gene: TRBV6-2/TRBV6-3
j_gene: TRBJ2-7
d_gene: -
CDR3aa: CASSYSKGGAGRGEQYF

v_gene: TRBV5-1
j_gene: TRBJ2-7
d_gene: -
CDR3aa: CASANTEGPYEQYF

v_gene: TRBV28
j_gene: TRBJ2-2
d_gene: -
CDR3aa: CASSLAGGELFF

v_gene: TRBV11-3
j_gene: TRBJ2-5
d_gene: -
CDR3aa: CASSSGTSLLETQYF

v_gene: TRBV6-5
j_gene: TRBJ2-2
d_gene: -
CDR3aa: CASSYSGPPTGELFF

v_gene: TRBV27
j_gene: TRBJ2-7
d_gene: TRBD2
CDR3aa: CASSPLAGVVYEQYF

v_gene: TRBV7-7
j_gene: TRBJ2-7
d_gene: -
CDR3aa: CASSLASGPTYEQYF

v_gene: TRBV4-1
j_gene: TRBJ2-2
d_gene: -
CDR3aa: CASSQTGPVGELFF

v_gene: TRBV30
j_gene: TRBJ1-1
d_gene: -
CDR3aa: CAYTGGANTEAFF

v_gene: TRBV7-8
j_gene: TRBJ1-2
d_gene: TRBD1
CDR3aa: CASSSGQRGYTF

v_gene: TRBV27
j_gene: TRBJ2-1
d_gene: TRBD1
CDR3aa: CATRYRGRGNEQFF

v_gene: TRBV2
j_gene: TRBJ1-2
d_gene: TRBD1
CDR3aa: CANPGQVNGYTF

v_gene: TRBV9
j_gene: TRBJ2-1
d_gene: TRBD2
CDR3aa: CASSPWTSGGSYNEQFF

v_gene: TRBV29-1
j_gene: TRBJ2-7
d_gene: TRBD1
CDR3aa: CRVEDRGTGAPYEQYF

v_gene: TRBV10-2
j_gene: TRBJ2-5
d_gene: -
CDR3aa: CASGDPKETQYF

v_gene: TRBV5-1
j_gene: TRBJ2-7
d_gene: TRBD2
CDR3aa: CASSLDLAASYEQSF

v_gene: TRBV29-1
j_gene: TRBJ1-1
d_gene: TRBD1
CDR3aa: CSVTTGGSEAFF

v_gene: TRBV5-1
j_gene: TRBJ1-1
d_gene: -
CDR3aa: CASSLGLGGRLNTEAFF

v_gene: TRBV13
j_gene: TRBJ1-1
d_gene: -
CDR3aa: CASSLAGQGPEAFF

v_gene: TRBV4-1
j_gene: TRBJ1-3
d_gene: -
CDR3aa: CASSQVVAGSGNTIYF

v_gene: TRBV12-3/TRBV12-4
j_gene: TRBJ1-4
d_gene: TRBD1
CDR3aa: CASTKGTATNEKLFF

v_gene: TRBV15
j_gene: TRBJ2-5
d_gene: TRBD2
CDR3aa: CATSNLAGYFQETQYF

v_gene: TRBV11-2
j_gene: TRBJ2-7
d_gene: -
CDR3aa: CASSPGRAYEQYF

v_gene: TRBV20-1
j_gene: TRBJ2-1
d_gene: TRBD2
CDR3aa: CSAMAPSGLNEQFF

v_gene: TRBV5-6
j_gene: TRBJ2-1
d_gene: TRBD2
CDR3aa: CASSSISGFAYNEQFF

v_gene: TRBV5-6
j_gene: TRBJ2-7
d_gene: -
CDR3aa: CASSLGVWYEQYF